The source of this T cell receptor beta chain is a study of T-cell memory formation after mild COVID-19. Study information: Largely donor-specific TCR clusters were found.

Germline values: CDR1 SNHLY, CDR2 FYNNEI. CDR3 length equals 15 residues. The V gene end was trimmed by 5 bases and the J gene end by 2 bases; junction bases not matched to a gene: 3. The study's findings and limits: Second-wave clones with a day 37 peak had unconfirmed SARS-CoV-2 specificity.

On this clonotype: Its cognate antigen is unknown.

TCRdb redid the calling of the 5' RACE reads with MiXCR, one entry per CDR3 protein. This sample has roughly 550,000 distinct CDR3 sequences, with around 21% found just once. The sequence was collected from an adult woman who had mild COVID-19 (a few samples of this study predate the infection). Cell type and time point are not known. The chain has TRBV2 and TRBJ2-1; 10 positions agree with TRBD2. The sequenced sample consisted of PBMCs or a T cell subset sorted from them (not recorded which). The CDR3 nucleotides read TGTGCCAGCAGTCGCGGACTAGCGGCCTACAATGAGCAGTTCTTC. Translating it yields CASSRGLAAYNEQFF.